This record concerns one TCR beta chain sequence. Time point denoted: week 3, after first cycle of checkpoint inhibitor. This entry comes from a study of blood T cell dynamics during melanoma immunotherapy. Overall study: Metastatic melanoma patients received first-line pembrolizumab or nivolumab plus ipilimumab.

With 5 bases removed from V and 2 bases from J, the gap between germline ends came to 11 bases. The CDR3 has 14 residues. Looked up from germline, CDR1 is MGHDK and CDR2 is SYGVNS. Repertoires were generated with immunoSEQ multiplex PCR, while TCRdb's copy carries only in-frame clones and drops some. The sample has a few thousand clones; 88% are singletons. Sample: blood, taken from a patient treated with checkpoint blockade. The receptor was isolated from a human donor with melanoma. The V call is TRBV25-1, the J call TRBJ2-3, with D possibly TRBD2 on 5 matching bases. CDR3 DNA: TGTGCCAGCAGTCTACGGGGAGTCACAGATACGCAGTATTTT. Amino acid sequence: CASSLRGVTDTQYF.